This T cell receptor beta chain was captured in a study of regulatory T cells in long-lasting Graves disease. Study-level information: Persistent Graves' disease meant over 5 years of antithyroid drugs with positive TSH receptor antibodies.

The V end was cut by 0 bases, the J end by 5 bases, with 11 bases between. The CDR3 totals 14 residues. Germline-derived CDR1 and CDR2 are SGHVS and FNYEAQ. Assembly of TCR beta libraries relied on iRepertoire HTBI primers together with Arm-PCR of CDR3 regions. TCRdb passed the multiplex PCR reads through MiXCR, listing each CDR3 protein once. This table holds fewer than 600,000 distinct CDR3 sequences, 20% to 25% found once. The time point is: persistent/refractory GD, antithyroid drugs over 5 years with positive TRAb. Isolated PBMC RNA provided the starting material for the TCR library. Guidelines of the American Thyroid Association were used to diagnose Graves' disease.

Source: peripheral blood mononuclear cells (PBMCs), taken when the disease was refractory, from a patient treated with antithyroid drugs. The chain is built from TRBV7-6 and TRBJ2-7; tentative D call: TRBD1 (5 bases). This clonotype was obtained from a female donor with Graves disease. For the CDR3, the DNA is TGTGCCAGCAGCTTAGCGCAGGGTTCTCACGAGCAGTACTTC. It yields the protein CASSLAQGSHEQYF.